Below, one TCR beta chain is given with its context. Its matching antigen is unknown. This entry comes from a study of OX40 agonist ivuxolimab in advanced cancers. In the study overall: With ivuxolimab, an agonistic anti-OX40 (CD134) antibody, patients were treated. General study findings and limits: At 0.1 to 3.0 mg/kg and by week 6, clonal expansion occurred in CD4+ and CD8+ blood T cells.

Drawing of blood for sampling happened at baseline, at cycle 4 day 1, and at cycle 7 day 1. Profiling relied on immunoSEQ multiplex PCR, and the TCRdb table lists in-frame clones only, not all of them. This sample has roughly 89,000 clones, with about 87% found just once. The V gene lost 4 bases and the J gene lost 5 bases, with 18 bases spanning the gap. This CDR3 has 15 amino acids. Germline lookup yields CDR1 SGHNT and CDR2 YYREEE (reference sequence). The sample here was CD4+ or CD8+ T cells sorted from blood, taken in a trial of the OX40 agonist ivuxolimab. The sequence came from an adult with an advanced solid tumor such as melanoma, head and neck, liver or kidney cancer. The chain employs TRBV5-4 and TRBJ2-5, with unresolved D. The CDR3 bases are TGTGCCAGCAGCGTCGGATATGGCATTGGGGAGACCCAGTACTTC. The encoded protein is CASSVGYGIGETQYF.